The rows below give T cell receptor beta chains drawn from one sample of a study of blood T cell repertoires in COVID-19. Repertoires were generated with immunoSEQ multiplex PCR, while TCRdb's copy carries only in-frame clones and drops some. The sample carries 450,000 or so clones, around 90% recorded once. The sample was peripheral blood. The receptors were gathered from a man in his late teens or twenties with COVID-19, enrolled during active disease. Both conserved end residues are part of each CDR3. Each record gives: D gene, clone size, J gene, V gene, CDR3 protein, CDR3 DNA. The D gene is left open where the match is weak. The listing skips clone size in some rows; elsewhere it reads once, few, many or a size class.

- - TRBJ2-6 TRBV2 CASSEQGLGANVLTF TGTGCCAGCAGTGAACAGGGGCTTGGGGCCAACGTCCTGACTTTC
- - TRBJ1-5 TRBV18 CASSQELQGPQHF TGTGCCAGCTCACAGGAGCTCCAAGGGCCCCAGCATTTT
TRBD1 few TRBJ2-7 TRBV18 CASSPDRPSYEQYF TGTGCCAGCTCTCCGGACAGGCCGTCCTACGAGCAGTACTTC
- once TRBJ1-1 TRBV12-3/TRBV12-4 CASSSLGPAFF TGTGCCAGCAGTTCTTTGGGGCCGGCTTTCTTT
TRBD2 - TRBJ2-5 TRBV12-3/TRBV12-4 CASARGAEETQYF TGTGCCAGCGCGCGGGGGGCAGAAGAGACCCAGTACTTC
- few TRBJ1-3 TRBV5-6 CASSLATGRNTIYF TGTGCCAGCAGCTTGGCAACAGGCAGAAACACCATATATTTT
- - TRBJ2-1 TRBV5-1 CASSLAGSYNEQFF TGCGCCAGCAGCTTGGCGGGCTCCTACAATGAGCAGTTCTTC
TRBD1 once TRBJ2-7 TRBV6-5 CASSYQSTGRNYEQYF TGTGCCAGCAGTTACCAGTCGACAGGGAGAAACTACGAGCAGTACTTC
TRBD1 few TRBJ1-2 TRBV9 CASSLRQGDGYTF TGTGCCAGCAGCCTAAGACAGGGGGATGGCTACACCTTC
- - TRBJ1-1 TRBV14 CASSQEHVNTEAFF TGTGCCAGCAGCCAAGAACACGTGAACACTGAAGCTTTCTTT
TRBD1 - TRBJ1-2 TRBV5-4 CASSSPDRVVGYTF TGTGCCAGCAGCTCGCCTGACAGGGTCGTAGGCTACACCTTC
- - TRBJ2-2 TRBV20-1 CSASGLGWRGNTGELFF TGCAGTGCTAGTGGTTTGGGGTGGCGGGGGAACACCGGGGAGCTGTTTTTT
TRBD1 - TRBJ2-1 TRBV2 CASRRDRGNEQFF TGTGCCAGCAGGCGGGACAGGGGCAATGAGCAGTTCTTC
TRBD2 - TRBJ2-1 TRBV5-8 CASSSGLAGALGEQFF TGTGCCAGCAGCTCCGGACTAGCGGGCGCATTGGGTGAGCAGTTCTTC
- - TRBJ1-3 TRBV5-8 CASSFLRDSNSGNTIYF TGTGCCAGCAGCTTCCTCCGGGACTCCAACTCTGGAAACACCATATATTTT
- - TRBJ1-4 TRBV6-5 CASSRGGTNEKLFF TGTGCCAGCAGCCGTGGAGGAACTAATGAAAAACTGTTTTTT
- - TRBJ1-2 TRBV18 CASSDSAGVYGYTF TGTGCCAGCTCAGATTCGGCGGGGGTTTATGGCTACACCTTC
- - TRBJ2-1 TRBV7-9 CASSATGGSQEQFF TGTGCCAGCAGCGCGACGGGGGGCTCCCAGGAGCAGTTCTTC
TRBD1 - TRBJ1-2 TRBV29-1 CSVTSGGGYTF TGCAGCGTGACATCAGGGGGAGGCTACACCTTC
- few TRBJ2-7 TRBV11-3 CASSLASPRGREQYF TGTGCCAGCAGCTTAGCGTCCCCCAGGGGCCGTGAGCAGTACTTC
TRBD2 once TRBJ2-1 TRBV18 CASSPGREVGEQFF TGTGCCAGCTCACCCGGGAGGGAGGTAGGCGAGCAGTTCTTC
- - TRBJ2-7 TRBV24-1 CATSPGLFPYEQYF TGTGCCACCAGCCCGGGACTTTTCCCCTACGAGCAGTACTTC
- once TRBJ2-1 TRBV30 CAWSALSLNEQFF TGTGCCTGGAGTGCCCTTAGTCTTAATGAGCAGTTCTTC
- many TRBJ2-2 TRBV13 CASSLEGVANTGELFF TGTGCCAGCAGCTTAGAAGGGGTGGCGAACACCGGGGAGCTGTTTTTT
- - TRBJ1-3 TRBV19 CASSDLRVAGGNTIYF TGTGCCAGTAGTGACCTGCGGGTGGCTGGCGGAAACACCATATATTTT
- - TRBJ2-3 TRBV12-3/TRBV12-4 CASRSWTGDTQYF TGTGCCAGCCGGTCCTGGACGGGGGATACGCAGTATTTT
TRBD1 - TRBJ1-1 TRBV7-9 CASSLGQGEAFF TGTGCCAGCAGCTTAGGACAGGGTGAAGCTTTCTTT
TRBD1 - TRBJ1-6 TRBV3-1/TRBV3-2 CASSHGQGGSPLHF TGTGCCAGCAGCCACGGACAGGGGGGCTCACCCCTCCACTTT
TRBD1 - TRBJ1-5 TRBV19 CASSLTGNQPQHF TGTGCCAGTAGTTTGACAGGGAACCAGCCCCAGCATTTT
TRBD2 - TRBJ2-3 TRBV3-1/TRBV3-2 CASSPLGPGTSGGARTDTQYF TGTGCCAGCAGTCCTCTAGGCCCCGGGACTAGCGGGGGGGCTCGCACAGATACGCAGTATTTT
TRBD1 - TRBJ1-2 TRBV27 CASSLTEDRGYGYTF TGTGCCAGCAGCCTAACCGAGGACAGGGGGTACGGCTACACCTTC
- - TRBJ1-5 TRBV19 CASSPDSYNQPQHF TGTGCCAGTAGTCCGGACAGCTACAATCAGCCCCAGCATTTT
TRBD1 - TRBJ1-2 TRBV3-1/TRBV3-2 CASSQWTGASYGYTF TGTGCCAGCAGCCAGTGGACAGGGGCATCATATGGCTACACCTTC
- - TRBJ2-7 TRBV21-1 CASSNGQGLCGYEQYF TGTGCCAGCAGCAATGGACAGGGGTTATGTGGCTACGAGCAGTACTTC
- - TRBJ2-3 TRBV14 CASSPFADYTDTQYF TGTGCCAGCAGCCCCTTCGCGGATTACACAGATACGCAGTATTTT
- - TRBJ1-4 TRBV11-2 CASSLASGAGDEKLFF TGTGCCAGCAGCTTAGCATCGGGGGCGGGGGATGAAAAACTGTTTTTT
TRBD1 - TRBJ2-1 TRBV6-2/TRBV6-3 CASSYSGTGVGNEQFF TGTGCCAGCAGTTACTCTGGGACAGGGGTTGGGAATGAGCAGTTCTTC
- - TRBJ2-1 TRBV24-1 CATRSSSHNEQFF TGTGCCACCAGATCCTCTAGCCACAATGAGCAGTTCTTC
- - TRBJ1-5 TRBV19 CATQPGTYSNQPQHF TGTGCCACCCAACCCGGGACTTATAGCAATCAGCCCCAGCATTTT
TRBD1 once TRBJ1-2 TRBV10-3 CAISDVPGQGNYGYTF TGTGCCATCAGTGACGTCCCGGGACAGGGTAACTATGGCTACACCTTC
- - TRBJ2-7 TRBV5-6 CASSLWADYEQYF TGTGCCAGCAGCTTGTGGGCAGACTACGAGCAGTACTTC
TRBD1 - TRBJ1-5 TRBV20-1 CSASRTRTGQHGRNQPQHF TGCAGTGCTAGTCGAACCCGGACAGGTCAACATGGGAGGAATCAGCCCCAGCATTTT
- - TRBJ1-5 TRBV5-8 CASSPEGHRNQPQHF TGTGCCAGCAGCCCAGAGGGTCATCGCAATCAGCCCCAGCATTTT
TRBD2 - TRBJ2-1 TRBV7-8 CASSLGAGVLNEQFF TGTGCCAGCAGCTTAGGGGCGGGGGTTCTTAATGAGCAGTTCTTC
- once TRBJ2-2 TRBV7-8 CASRPDRNTGELFF TGTGCCAGCAGACCGGACAGGAACACCGGGGAGCTGTTTTTT
TRBD1 - TRBJ2-1 TRBV11-2 CASSLETGLYNEQFF TGTGCCAGCAGCTTGGAGACAGGGCTCTACAATGAGCAGTTCTTC
TRBD1 - TRBJ1-2 TRBV19 CASSTQGAYLRVGYTF TGTGCCAGTAGTACCCAGGGGGCGTATCTAAGAGTTGGCTACACCTTC
TRBD2 - TRBJ2-1 TRBV11-2 CASSLVSLAGYNEQFF TGTGCCAGCAGCTTAGTCTCTCTAGCGGGATACAATGAGCAGTTCTTC